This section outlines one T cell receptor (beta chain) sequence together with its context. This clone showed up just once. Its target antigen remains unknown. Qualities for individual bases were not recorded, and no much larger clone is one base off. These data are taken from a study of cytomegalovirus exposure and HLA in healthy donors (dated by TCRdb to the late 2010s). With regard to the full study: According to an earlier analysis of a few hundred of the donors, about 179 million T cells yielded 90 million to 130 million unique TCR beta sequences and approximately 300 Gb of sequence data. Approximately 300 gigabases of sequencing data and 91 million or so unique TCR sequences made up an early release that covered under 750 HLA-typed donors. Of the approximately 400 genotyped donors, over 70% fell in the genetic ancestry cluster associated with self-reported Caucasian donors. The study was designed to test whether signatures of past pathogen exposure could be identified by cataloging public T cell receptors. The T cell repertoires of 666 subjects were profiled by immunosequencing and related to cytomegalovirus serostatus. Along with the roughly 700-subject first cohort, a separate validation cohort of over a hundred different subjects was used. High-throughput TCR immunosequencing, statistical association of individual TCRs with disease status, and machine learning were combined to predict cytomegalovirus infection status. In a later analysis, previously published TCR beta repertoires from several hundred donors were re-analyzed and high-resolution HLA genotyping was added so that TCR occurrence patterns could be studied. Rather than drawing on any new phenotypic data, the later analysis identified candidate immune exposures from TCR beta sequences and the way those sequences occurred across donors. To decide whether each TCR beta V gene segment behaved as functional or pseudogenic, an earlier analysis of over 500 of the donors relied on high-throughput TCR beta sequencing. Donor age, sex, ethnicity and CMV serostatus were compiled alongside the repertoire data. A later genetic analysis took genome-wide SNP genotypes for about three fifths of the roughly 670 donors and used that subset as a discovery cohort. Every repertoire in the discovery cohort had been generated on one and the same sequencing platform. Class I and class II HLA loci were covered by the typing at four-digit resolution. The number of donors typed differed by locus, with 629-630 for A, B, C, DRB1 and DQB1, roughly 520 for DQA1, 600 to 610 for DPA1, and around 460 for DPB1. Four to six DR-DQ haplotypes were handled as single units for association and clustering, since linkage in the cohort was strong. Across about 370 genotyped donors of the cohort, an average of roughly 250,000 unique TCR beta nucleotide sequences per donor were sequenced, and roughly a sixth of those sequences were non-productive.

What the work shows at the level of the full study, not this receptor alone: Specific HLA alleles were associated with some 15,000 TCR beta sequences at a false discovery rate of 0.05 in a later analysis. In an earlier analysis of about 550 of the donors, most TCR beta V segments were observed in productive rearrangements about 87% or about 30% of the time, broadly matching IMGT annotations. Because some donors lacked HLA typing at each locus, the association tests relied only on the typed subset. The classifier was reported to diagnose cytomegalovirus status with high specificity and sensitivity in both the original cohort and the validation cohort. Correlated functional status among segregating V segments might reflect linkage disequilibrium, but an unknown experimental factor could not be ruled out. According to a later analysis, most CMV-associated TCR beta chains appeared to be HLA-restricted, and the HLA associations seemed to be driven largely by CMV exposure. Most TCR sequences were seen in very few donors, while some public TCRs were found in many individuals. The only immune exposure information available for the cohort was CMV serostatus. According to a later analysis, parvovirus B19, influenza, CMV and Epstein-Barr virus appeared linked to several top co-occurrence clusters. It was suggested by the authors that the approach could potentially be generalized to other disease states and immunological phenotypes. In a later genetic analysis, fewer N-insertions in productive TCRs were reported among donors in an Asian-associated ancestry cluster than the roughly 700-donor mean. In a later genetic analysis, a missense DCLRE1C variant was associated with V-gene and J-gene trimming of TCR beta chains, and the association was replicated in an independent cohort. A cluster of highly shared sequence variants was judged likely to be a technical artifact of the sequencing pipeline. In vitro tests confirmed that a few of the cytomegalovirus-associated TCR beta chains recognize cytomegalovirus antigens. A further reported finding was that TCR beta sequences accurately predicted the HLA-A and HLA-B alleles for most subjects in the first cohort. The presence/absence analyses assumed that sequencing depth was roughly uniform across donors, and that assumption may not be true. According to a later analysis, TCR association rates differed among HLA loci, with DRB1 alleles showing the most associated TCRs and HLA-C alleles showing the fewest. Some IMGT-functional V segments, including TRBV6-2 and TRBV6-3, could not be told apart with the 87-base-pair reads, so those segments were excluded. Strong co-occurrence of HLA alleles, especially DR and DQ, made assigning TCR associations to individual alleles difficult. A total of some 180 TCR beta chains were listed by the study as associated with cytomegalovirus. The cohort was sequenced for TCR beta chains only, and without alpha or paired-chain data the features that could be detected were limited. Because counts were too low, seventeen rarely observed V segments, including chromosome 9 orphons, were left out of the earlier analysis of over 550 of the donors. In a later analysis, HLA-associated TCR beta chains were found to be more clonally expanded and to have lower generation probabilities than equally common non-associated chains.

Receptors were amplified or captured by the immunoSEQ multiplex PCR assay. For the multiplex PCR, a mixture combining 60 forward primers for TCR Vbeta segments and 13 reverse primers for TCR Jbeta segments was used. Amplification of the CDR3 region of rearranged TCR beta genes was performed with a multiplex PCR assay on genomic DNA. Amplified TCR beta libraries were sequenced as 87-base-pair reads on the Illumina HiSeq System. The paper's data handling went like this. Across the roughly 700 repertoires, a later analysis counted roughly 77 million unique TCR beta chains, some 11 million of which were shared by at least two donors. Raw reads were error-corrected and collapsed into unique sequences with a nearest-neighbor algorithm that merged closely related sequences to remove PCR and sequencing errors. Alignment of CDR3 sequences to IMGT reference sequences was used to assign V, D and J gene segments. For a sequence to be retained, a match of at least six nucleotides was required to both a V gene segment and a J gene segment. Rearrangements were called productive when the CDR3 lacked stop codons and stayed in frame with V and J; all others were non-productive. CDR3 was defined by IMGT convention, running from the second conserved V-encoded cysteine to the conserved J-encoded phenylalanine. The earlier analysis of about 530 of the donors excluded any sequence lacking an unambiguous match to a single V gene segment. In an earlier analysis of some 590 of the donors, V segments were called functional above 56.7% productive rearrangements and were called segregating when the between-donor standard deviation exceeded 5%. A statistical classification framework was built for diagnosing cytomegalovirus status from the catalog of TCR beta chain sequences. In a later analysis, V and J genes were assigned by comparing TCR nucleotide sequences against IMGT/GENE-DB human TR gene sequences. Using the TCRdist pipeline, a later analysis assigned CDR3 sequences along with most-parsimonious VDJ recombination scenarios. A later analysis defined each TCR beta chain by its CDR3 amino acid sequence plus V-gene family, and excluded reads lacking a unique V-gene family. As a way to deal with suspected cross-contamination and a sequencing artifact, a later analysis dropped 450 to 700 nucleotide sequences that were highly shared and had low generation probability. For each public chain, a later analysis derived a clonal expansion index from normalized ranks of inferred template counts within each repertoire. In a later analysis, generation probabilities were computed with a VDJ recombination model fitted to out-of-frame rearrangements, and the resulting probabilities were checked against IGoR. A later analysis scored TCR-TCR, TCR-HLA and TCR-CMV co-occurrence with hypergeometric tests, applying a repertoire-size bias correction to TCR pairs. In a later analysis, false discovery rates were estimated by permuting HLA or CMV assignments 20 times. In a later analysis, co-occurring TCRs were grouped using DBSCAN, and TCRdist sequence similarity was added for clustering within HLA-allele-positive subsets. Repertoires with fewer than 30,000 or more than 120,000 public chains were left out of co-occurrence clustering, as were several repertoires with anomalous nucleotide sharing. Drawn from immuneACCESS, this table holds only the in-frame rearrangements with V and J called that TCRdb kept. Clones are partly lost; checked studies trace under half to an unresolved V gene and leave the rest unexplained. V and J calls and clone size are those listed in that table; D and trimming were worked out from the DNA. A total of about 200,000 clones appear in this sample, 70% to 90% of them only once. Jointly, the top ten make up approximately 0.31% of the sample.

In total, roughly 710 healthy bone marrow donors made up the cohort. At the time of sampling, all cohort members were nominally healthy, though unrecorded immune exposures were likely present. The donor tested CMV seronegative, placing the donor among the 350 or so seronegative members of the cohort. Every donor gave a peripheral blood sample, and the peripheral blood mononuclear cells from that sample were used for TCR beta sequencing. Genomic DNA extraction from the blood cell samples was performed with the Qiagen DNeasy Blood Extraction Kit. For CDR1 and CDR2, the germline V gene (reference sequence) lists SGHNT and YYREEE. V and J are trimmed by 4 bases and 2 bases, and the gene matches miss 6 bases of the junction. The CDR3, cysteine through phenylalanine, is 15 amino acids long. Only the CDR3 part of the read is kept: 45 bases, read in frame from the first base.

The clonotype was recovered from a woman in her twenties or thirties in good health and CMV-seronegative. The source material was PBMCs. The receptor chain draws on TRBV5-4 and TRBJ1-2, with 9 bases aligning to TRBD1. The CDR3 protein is CASSPGTGRNYGYTF. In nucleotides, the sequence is TGTGCCAGCAGCCCCGGGACAGGGAGGAACTATGGCTACACCTTC.